The 23 T cell receptor beta chains below come from one sample, sequenced in a study of shared clonotypes between healthy human individuals. Some clones are missing from TCRdb's copy, which holds only in-frame ones; the method was immunoSEQ multiplex PCR. The table shows roughly 490,000 clones, with around 80% occurring only once. The sequenced sample was PBMCs. Receptors were obtained from a woman between 40 and 55 years old in good health. Some clones in this sample may be carry-over from other donors' samples.

This clone turned up a few times. The CDR3 loop is CASSLGRSDYGYTF. The DNA for the CDR3 is TGTGCCAGCAGCTTGGGGAGAAGCGACTATGGCTACACCTTC. The chain has TRBV5-6 and TRBJ1-2; D is undetermined. In germline, CDR1 is SGHDT, CDR2 YYEEEE. V shed 0 bases and J shed 3 bases, with 9 bases lying between them. CDR3 length: 14 residues.

The J gene is TRBJ1-1, the V gene TRBV6-5; TRBD1 aligns across 7 bases. This CDR3 region has 14 residues. Per the germline V gene, CDR1 is MNHEY and CDR2 is SVGAGI. V dropped 0 bases and J dropped 5; count of bases not matched to a gene: 3. The CDR3 DNA is TGTGCCAGCAGTTACTCGACAGGGAGAACTGAAGCTTTCTTT. Amino acid sequence: CASSYSTGRTEAFF.

This chain joins TRBV5-6 and TRBJ2-7, with D possibly matching TRBD1 (6 bases). Germline assignment: CDR1 SGHDT and CDR2 YYEEEE. The CDR3 is made up of 13 amino acids. V lost 7 bases and J 0 bases, leaving 11 bases between the germline ends. The CDR3 sequence: CASRAGASYEQYF. In nucleotides, the CDR3 is TGTGCCAGCCGAGCAGGGGCCTCCTACGAGCAGTACTTC.

The CDR3 region has the DNA TGTGCCAGCAGCACGGGACAGGGCATTTCTTCTTTCTTT. It is translated as CASSTGQGISSFF. The J gene is TRBJ1-1, the V gene TRBV5-4, with TRBD1 matching over 9 bases. The germline V gene has CDR1 SGHNT and CDR2 YYREEE (reference sequence). With V trimmed by 4 bases and J by 12 bases, 10 bases remained unmatched. This CDR3 is 13 amino acids long. The whole variable domain, filled in from reference TRBV5-4 and TRBJ1-1, reads ETGVTQSPTHLIKTRGQQVTLRCSSQSGHNTVSWYQQALGQGPQFIFQYYREEENGRGNFPPRFSGLQFPNYSSELNVNALELDDSALYLCASSTGQGISSFFGQGTRLTVV.

This chain uses TRBV7-2 with TRBJ2-7; 10 positions match TRBD2. Per germline, CDR1 SGHTA and CDR2 FQGNSA. The trim removed 5 bases at V and 6 bases at J, leaving 22 bases unmatched. CDR3 length: 19 residues. This chain's CDR3 is CASSLLPLAGEPQLSEQYF. CDR3 sequence (DNA): TGTGCCAGCAGCCTACTGCCCCTAGCGGGAGAGCCCCAATTGAGCGAGCAGTACTTC.

V gene TRBV4-3 combines with J gene TRBJ1-1; D is unclear. Germline V gives CDR1 LGHNA, CDR2 YSLEER. V lost 4 bases and J lost 1, with 10 bases in between. The CDR3 extends over 14 amino acids. The CDR3, as DNA: TGCGCCAGCAGCCTTCAGAAGGGGAACACTGAAGCTTTCTTT. Translation gives CASSLQKGNTEAFF.

The table lists this clone with a few counts. The chain joins TRBV19 to TRBJ1-5; D perhaps matches TRBD1 (5 bases). Looked up from germline, CDR1 is LNHDA and CDR2 is SQIVND (reference sequence). The ends were cut back, 4 bases at V and 6 bases at J, with 13 bases in the middle. The length of the CDR3 is 14 residues. In DNA form, the CDR3 reads TGTGCCAGTAGTAAAGACAGTGCTTTTCAGCCCCAGCATTTT. It translates to CASSKDSAFQPQHF.

The V call is TRBV28, the J call TRBJ1-1, with a weak D call TRBD1 (6 bases). V was shortened by 10 bases and J by 6 bases, with 12 bases between the two germline ends. CDR1 and CDR2 from the germline V gene are MDHEN and SYDVKM. The CDR3 totals 11 residues. CDR3 sequence reads: CATTGYAEAFF. CDR3 DNA sequence: TGTGCCACCACAGGGTACGCTGAAGCTTTCTTT.

V is TRBV7-9 and J is TRBJ2-7, with 7 bases matching TRBD2. CDR1 is SEHNR and CDR2 is FQNEAQ in the germline V gene (reference sequence). This CDR3 is built from 14 residues. The V segment lost 3 bases and the J segment 2 bases; nucleotides outside the gene matches: 4. The CDR3 reads CASSLGGIPYEQYF. Written as DNA, the CDR3 is TGTGCCAGCAGCTTGGGAGGGATCCCCTACGAGCAGTACTTC.

V usage is TRBV2 and J usage is TRBJ2-5; 11 positions agree with TRBD2. Germline V gene data show CDR1 as SNHLY and CDR2 as FYNNEI. Trimming cost V 5 bases and J 5 bases; bases outside gene matches: 7. The CDR3 consists of 15 residues. Here the CDR3 reads CASSQRASGGETQYF. The CDR3 DNA sequence: TGTGCCAGCAGTCAAAGAGCTAGCGGGGGGGAGACCCAGTACTTC.

The chain uses TRBV19 and TRBJ2-2; the match to TRBD2 covers 10 bases. Germline V gives CDR1 LNHDA, CDR2 SQIVND (reference sequence). V shed 5 bases, J shed 4 bases, and the junction held 4 bases outside the gene matches. CDR3 length: 15 amino acids. The CDR3, as DNA: TGTGCCAGTAGTCCCTCTAGCGGGAGCACCGGGGAGCTGTTTTTT. Amino acid sequence: CASSPSSGSTGELFF.

The sample holds one count of this clone. The genes are TRBV5-8 and TRBJ2-7, with D maybe TRBD1 (6 bases). V lost 2 bases and J lost 1, with 10 bases in between. The CDR3 loop spans 14 amino acids. The germline V gene has CDR1 SGHTS and CDR2 YDEGEE. The CDR3: CASSFQGTSYEQYF. The CDR3 DNA reads as TGTGCCAGCAGCTTCCAAGGGACATCCTACGAGCAGTACTTC.

The CDR3 loop reads CASSLGQASSGNTIYF. The DNA for the CDR3 is TGTGCCAGCTCACTGGGACAGGCCTCCTCTGGAAACACCATATATTTT. J is TRBJ1-3 and V is TRBV18, with 8 bases matching TRBD1. V lost 4 bases to trimming and J lost 0 bases; unmatched junction nucleotides: 5. From germline, CDR1 is KGHSH and CDR2 LQKENI. The CDR3 covers 16 residues.

The chain recombines TRBV10-3 with TRBJ2-2; D call uncertain. Looked up from germline, CDR1 is ENHRY and CDR2 is SYGVKD. This CDR3 is 13 amino acids long. The V end was cut by 6 bases, the J end by 2 bases, with 7 bases between. The CDR3 DNA reads TGTGCCATCAGCCTCGGCAACACCGGGGAGCTGTTTTTT. Translation: CAISLGNTGELFF.

The chain employs TRBV4-1 and TRBJ1-5; D is undetermined. V lost 4 bases, J lost 3 bases, and 10 bases lay in between. The germline gives CDR1 MGHRA, CDR2 YSYEKL. CDR3 size: 14 residues. The CDR3 region is CASSRWEANQPQHF. The CDR3 DNA is TGCGCCAGCAGCCGTTGGGAAGCCAATCAGCCCCAGCATTTT.

The chain employs TRBV18 and TRBJ1-1; D unresolved. Germline CDR1 KGHSH, CDR2 LQKENI. Deletions cut 0 bases from V and 3 bases from J, with 5 bases between. The CDR3 has 13 residues. CDR3 protein: CASSPPTDTEAFF. The DNA of the CDR3 is TGTGCCAGCTCACCACCGACGGACACTGAAGCTTTCTTT.

The V call is TRBV11-2, the J call TRBJ2-5; D not resolved. The CDR3 is made up of 14 amino acids. Per the germline V gene, CDR1 is SGHAT and CDR2 is FQNNGV. The V end lost 3 bases, the J end lost 5 bases, and 13 bases lay between the germline ends. This CDR3 reads CASSFLSYGETQYF. Written as DNA, the CDR3 is TGTGCCAGCAGCTTCCTTTCATATGGGGAGACCCAGTACTTC.

This chain connects TRBV9 to TRBJ2-3; D call uncertain. V was pared by 2 bases and J by 2 bases, with 9 bases between. The germline CDR1 and CDR2 sequences are SGDLS and YYNGEE. The CDR3 contains 14 residues. The CDR3 protein is CASSVGSNTDTQYF. The CDR3 DNA follows: TGTGCCAGCAGCGTCGGGTCGAACACAGATACGCAGTATTTT.

This clone was picked up a small number of times. This chain uses TRBV25-1 with TRBJ1-6; D is perhaps TRBD1 (5 bases). The CDR3 has 16 amino acids. The V and J ends lost 3 bases and 10 bases respectively, with 19 bases between them. Germline CDR1 is MGHDK and CDR2 is SYGVNS. The CDR3 nucleotides are TGTGCCAGCAGTGATAGGGCGGCAGGGAGTCGATCACCCCTCCACTTT. Encoded protein: CASSDRAAGSRSPLHF.

The chain carries TRBV15 and TRBJ2-1; D is perhaps TRBD2 (5 bases). Germline CDR1 is LNHNV and CDR2 is YYDKDF (reference sequence). The V end lost 1 base, the J end lost 3 bases, and 10 bases lay between the germline ends. The CDR3 totals 15 residues. Written as DNA, the CDR3 is TGTGCCACCAGCAGAGCAGGACTCCTCTACAATGAGCAGTTCTTC. The encoded protein is CATSRAGLLYNEQFF.

As to this clone: Within the sample, other DNA sequences also encode this same CDR3. DNA for the CDR3: TGTGCCAGCAGCCTCGGGGGTGTCTACGAGCAGTACTTC. This codes for CASSLGGVYEQYF. The chain is built from TRBV7-2 and TRBJ2-7, with a tentative D call TRBD2 (6 bases). The CDR3 contains 13 residues. The V gene lost 5 bases and the J gene lost 3 bases, with 11 bases spanning the gap. CDR1 and CDR2 (germline): SGHTA, FQGNSA.

This clone was recorded only once. The chain recombines TRBV28 with TRBJ1-5; D is unresolved. Deletions cut 6 bases from V and 5 bases from J, with 11 bases between. The CDR3 has 13 residues. Per germline, CDR1 MDHEN and CDR2 SYDVKM. The CDR3 nucleotides read TGTGCCAGCAGCTTTCCTAGGGATCAGCCCCAGCATTTT. Translation gives CASSFPRDQPQHF.

V is TRBV2 and J is TRBJ2-5; D ambiguous. Germline V lookup: CDR1 SNHLY, CDR2 FYNNEI. The V end was cut by 8 bases, the J end by 0 bases, with 4 bases between. The CDR3 loop spans 11 amino acids. CDR3 in DNA: TGTGCCAGCTGTTACCAAGAGACCCAGTACTTC. Its protein is CASCYQETQYF.